What follows are 9 T cell receptor beta chains derived from one specimen sequenced in a study of beta chain features in type 1 diabetes (dated by TCRdb to the late 2010s). Libraries came from the immunoSEQ multiplex PCR assay. The High Capacity cDNA Reverse Transcription Kit was used to reverse transcribe all of the isolated RNA, meaning that expressed TCRB transcripts were what got sequenced. Not all clones reach the TCRdb copy of this immuneACCESS table, which keeps in-frame sequences only. Checked studies attribute under half of the gap to unresolved V genes and leave the rest unexplained. Counted in this sample were about 44,000 clones; around 52% of them appeared once. The ten largest clones take up around 2.1% of the sample. The sequencing sample was made of Tregs from blood. The label giving this sample's cell subset or site can be read as: regulatory CD4+ T cells. The receptors come from a woman younger than 35 in good health.

The V gene is TRBV28, the J gene TRBJ1-5, with a possible D match to TRBD1 (6 bases). Trimming pared 1 base from V and 2 bases from J, leaving 9 bases between. CDR3 size: 15 residues. Germline V gene lookup returns CDR1 MDHEN and CDR2 SYDVKM. The CDR3 bases are TGTGCCAGCAGTTTATTAGCAGGGGGCAATCAGCCCCAGCATTTT. Amino acid sequence: CASSLLAGGNQPQHF. The entire variable domain, with the rest obtained from reference TRBV28 and TRBJ1-5, is as follows: DVKVTQSSRYLVKRTGEKVFLECVQDMDHENMFWYRQDPGLGLRLIYFSYDVKMKEKGDIPEGYSVSREKKERFSLILESASTNQTSMYLCASSLLAGGNQPQHFGDGTRLSIL.

J is TRBJ2-7 and V is TRBV25-1; 14 bases agree with TRBD2. The ends lost 8 bases at V and 0 bases at J; junction bases unmatched: 6. This CDR3 region has 16 residues. In germline, CDR1 is MGHDK, CDR2 SYGVNS. The CDR3 DNA sequence: TGTGCCAGCGGGACTAGCGGGAGAGTAAGCTCCTACGAGCAGTACTTC. The encoded protein is CASGTSGRVSSYEQYF.

This clone has a single count. This chain uses TRBV5-1 with TRBJ2-3; 7 positions match TRBD2. V shed 5 bases and J 0 bases; nucleotides not matched to a gene: 6. Germline values: CDR1 SGHRS, CDR2 YFSETQ. This CDR3 is built from 15 residues. CDR3 residues: CASREASGSTDTQYF. CDR3 nucleotides: TGCGCCAGCAGAGAGGCTAGCGGTAGCACAGATACGCAGTATTTT.

The chain combines TRBV11-2 with TRBJ2-7, with D uncertain. Germline V gives CDR1 SGHAT, CDR2 FQNNGV. V was trimmed by 4 bases and J by 3 bases, leaving 4 bases between them. This CDR3 has 11 residues. In DNA, the CDR3 is TGTGCCAGCAGCTCCTTCTACGAGCAGTACTTC. Encoded protein: CASSSFYEQYF. The whole variable domain, filled in from reference TRBV11-2 and TRBJ2-7, reads EAGVAQSPRYKIIEKRQSVAFWCNPISGHATLYWYQQILGQGPKLLIQFQNNGVVDDSQLPKDRFSAERLKGVDSTLKIQPAKLEDSAVYLCASSSFYEQYFGPGTRLTVT.

This clone was seen more than once but under ten times. The chain employs TRBV4-1 and TRBJ2-7; tentatively, D is TRBD1 (6 bases). Germline-derived CDR1 and CDR2 are MGHRA and YSYEKL. V was clipped by 1 base and J by 0 bases, with 19 bases between them. CDR3 size: 18 residues. The CDR3 sequence: CASSQVDFVGQSSYEQYF. CDR3 nucleotides: TGCGCCAGCAGCCAAGTCGATTTTGTAGGACAGAGCTCCTACGAGCAGTACTTC.

This clone came up a few times. Compared with germline, one end of the junction differs, possibly owing to a read error. This CDR3 is CASNLAGGSVNEQFF. CDR3 DNA sequence: TGTGCCAGCAACTTAGCGGGAGGGAGCGTCAATGAGCAGTTCTTC. The chain couples TRBV7-2 to TRBJ2-1, with 11 bases identical to TRBD2. The CDR3 spans 15 residues. Per the germline V gene, CDR1 is SGHTA and CDR2 is FQGNSA.

The gene calls are TRBV5-1 and TRBJ2-2, with a tentative D call TRBD1 (5 bases). Germline CDR1 is SGHRS and CDR2 is YFSETQ. Deletions cut 0 bases from V and 6 bases from J, with 18 bases between. The CDR3 runs 17 residues. CDR3 DNA sequence: TGCGCCAGCAGCTTGGAAAGTCTGGCAGGGATTTCCGGGGAGCTGTTTTTT. It yields the protein CASSLESLAGISGELFF.

Regarding this clone: Its ends do not fully match the called genes, so a read error is possible. The chain has TRBV7-9 and TRBJ2-3; 8 bases are a match to TRBD2. CDR3 length: 12 amino acids. Germline values: CDR1 SEHNR, CDR2 FQNEAQ (reference sequence). The CDR3 nucleotides read TGTGCCAGCAGCTTAGCGGTTAGCGGGGAACATTTT. It specifies CASSLAVSGEHF.

CDR3 residues: CASSYSTSGETQYF. The CDR3 DNA sequence: TGTGCCAGCAGTTACTCTACTAGCGGGGAGACCCAGTACTTC. The chain couples TRBV6-6 to TRBJ2-5, with 9 bases lining up with TRBD2. The CDR3 is made up of 14 amino acids. Unmatched junction bases numbered 1, after V lost 0 bases and J lost 5 bases. Germline values: CDR1 MNHNY, CDR2 SVGAGI (reference sequence).